Here is one TCR beta chain with its context. Which antigen it targets is not known. No base quality information exists; no much larger clone differs at one position. This specimen's treatment or condition label, per the study, means: around 19 received Ad26.COV2.S at low or high dose, single or two shots; roughly five received placebo; per-sample allocation not given. For vaccine and placebo recipients, the sequenced repertoires came from samples collected on day 63 after the first injection. In Cohort 1b, fewer than 30 adults aged 18-55 years were enrolled at a single site in Boston, USA, between 29 July and 7 August 2020. Ad26.COV2.S was a replication-incompetent adenovirus type 26 vector that expressed a prefusion-stabilized SARS-CoV-2 spike protein derived from the original Wuhan strain. From the cysteine up to the phenylalanine, the CDR3 has a length of 15 residues. Here the CDR3 DNA is all that survives: 45 bases in frame from base 1. Clipping removes 1 base from V and 4 bases from J, with 3 as the unmatched junction base count. As encoded in the germline V gene (reference sequence), CDR1 is LGHDT while CDR2 is YNNKEL.

TCRbeta CDR3 regions were sequenced with the immunoSEQ Assay. After extraction, genomic DNA underwent amplification by bias-controlled multiplex PCR, followed by high-throughput sequencing. On the authors' methods: To quantify the absolute abundance of each unique TCRbeta CDR3 region, sequences were collapsed and filtered. T cell fraction was estimated by normalization of TCRbeta template counts to usable DNA, with usable DNA being measured through amplification of reference genes present in all nucleated cells. Repertoire TCRs were annotated as SARS-CoV-2-specific when V gene, CDR3 amino acid sequence and J gene were exactly matched to a known reactive TCR set. The reference SARS-CoV-2 TCR set came from MIRA and was filtered for enrichment in COVID-19-positive ImmuneCODE repertoires, removing public or cross-reactive TCRs. Drawing on the MIRA antigens, annotated TCRs were analysed further at the level of specific ORF or position within ORF. Breadth was defined as annotated unique rearrangements over total unique productive rearrangements; depth was the summed frequency of those rearrangements. TCR breadth was compared between groups using two-sided Wilcoxon rank-sum tests. The table was pulled from immuneACCESS by TCRdb, which kept in-frame rearrangements only. Such tables lose some clones; where checked, under half of the loss comes from unresolved V genes, and the rest has no known cause. V and J calls and clone size follow that table, whereas D and trimming were derived from the DNA. For this sample the table gives roughly 700,000 clones, of which roughly 90% were detected only once. In total, the top ten clones hold roughly 1.5% of the sample.

This sample was included in a study of Ad26.COV2.S vaccination and SARS-CoV-2 variants (TCRdb year 2021). About the investigation overall: Donors in the vaccine arm were drawn from COV1001, a multicentre, randomized, double-blind, placebo-controlled phase I-IIa trial testing Ad26.COV2.S in healthy adults. Ad26.COV2.S was administered intramuscularly at a dose of 5x10^10 or 1x10^11 viral particles, either as one shot or as two shots given 56 days apart. TCRbeta repertoire sequencing served as the tool for gauging how specific and how broad the SARS-CoV-2-reactive T cell receptors were following Ad26.COV2.S vaccination. The TCR-sequenced set comprised approximately 30 samples: about 19 Ad26.COV2.S vaccine recipients, 5 placebo recipients and 8 SARS-CoV-2 convalescent individuals. Trial participants were randomized into five groups of five: low-dose or high-dose Ad26.COV2.S given once or twice, or placebo on both occasions. Blinding of investigators to trial group allocation was maintained during experiments and outcome assessment. The paper as a whole reports these results and caveats: After vaccination, substantial breadth of spike-specific CD8+ and CD4+ T cell responses was reported. The authors noted that the TCR breadth and depth analyses may have underestimated total T cell responses. The study lacked the statistical power to compare responses across vaccine doses or regimens. Comparable non-spike TCR breadth was observed between vaccine and placebo recipients, consistent with only spike being contained in the vaccine. Ad26.COV2.S recipients had higher spike-specific TCR breadth than placebo recipients (P = 0.0014).

Here the sequenced sample was peripheral blood, taken in a trial of Ad26.COV2.S vaccine versus placebo. The V and J segments used are TRBV3-1 (or the pseudogene TRBV3-2) and TRBJ2-1; 8 middle bases align to TRBD2. The TCR originated in a person aged 18-60 years who received the Ad26.COV2.S COVID-19 vaccine or a placebo. CDR3 loop: CASSQAAGAYNEQFF. The bases are TGTGCCAGCAGCCAAGCAGCGGGGGCATACAATGAGCAGTTCTTC.